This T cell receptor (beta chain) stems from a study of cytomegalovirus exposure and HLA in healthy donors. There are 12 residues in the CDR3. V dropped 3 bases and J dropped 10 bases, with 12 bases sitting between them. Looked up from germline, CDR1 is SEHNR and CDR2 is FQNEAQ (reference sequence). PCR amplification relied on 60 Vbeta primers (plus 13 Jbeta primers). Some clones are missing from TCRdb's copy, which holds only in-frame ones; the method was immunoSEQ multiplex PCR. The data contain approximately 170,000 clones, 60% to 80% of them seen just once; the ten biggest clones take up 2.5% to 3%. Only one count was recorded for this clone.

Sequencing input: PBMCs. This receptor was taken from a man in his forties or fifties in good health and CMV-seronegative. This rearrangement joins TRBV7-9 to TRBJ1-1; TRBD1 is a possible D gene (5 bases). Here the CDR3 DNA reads TGTGCCAGCAGCTTTCAGGGTCTCGGAGCTTTCTTT. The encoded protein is CASSFQGLGAFF.